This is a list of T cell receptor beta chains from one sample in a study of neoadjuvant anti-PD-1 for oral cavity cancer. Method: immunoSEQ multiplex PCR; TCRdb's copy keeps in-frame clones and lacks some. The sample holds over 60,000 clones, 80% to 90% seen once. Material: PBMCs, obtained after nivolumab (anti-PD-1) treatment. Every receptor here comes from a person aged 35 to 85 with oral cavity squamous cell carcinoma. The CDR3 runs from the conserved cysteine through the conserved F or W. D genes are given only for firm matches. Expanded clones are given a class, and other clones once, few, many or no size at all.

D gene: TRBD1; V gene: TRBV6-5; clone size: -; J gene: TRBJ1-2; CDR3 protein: CASIRTGGSSGYTF; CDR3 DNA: TGTGCCAGCATCCGGACAGGGGGTTCAAGCGGCTACACCTTC
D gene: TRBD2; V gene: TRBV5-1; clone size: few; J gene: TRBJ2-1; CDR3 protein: CASSEGTSGRGVNEQFF; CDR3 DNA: TGCGCCAGCAGCGAGGGGACTAGCGGGAGGGGAGTTAATGAGCAGTTCTTC
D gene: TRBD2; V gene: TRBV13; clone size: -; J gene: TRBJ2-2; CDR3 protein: CASSSSTPGLAGDDGELFF; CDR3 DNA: TGTGCCAGCAGCTCCTCAACGCCGGGACTAGCGGGAGATGACGGGGAGCTGTTTTTT
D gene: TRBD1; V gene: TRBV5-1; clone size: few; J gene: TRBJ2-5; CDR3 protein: CASSHGTGRETQYF; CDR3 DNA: TGCGCCAGCAGCCACGGGACAGGGCGAGAGACCCAGTACTTC
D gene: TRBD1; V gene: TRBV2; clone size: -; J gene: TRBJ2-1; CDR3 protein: CASSEKDRVGKVEQFF; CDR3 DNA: TGTGCCAGCAGTGAAAAGGACAGGGTAGGCAAGGTTGAGCAGTTCTTC
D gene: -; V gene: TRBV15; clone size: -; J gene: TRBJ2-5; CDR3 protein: CATSRDSGTQYF; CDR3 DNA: TGTGCCACGAGTAGGGATTCGGGGACCCAGTACTTC
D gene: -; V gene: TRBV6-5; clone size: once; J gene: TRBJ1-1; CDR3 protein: CASSPTSGTEAFF; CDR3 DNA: TGTGCCAGCAGCCCTACAAGTGGAACTGAAGCTTTCTTT
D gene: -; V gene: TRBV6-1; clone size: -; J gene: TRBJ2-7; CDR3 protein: CATPSQYPNYEQYF; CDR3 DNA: TGTGCCACCCCATCACAGTACCCTAATTACGAGCAGTACTTC
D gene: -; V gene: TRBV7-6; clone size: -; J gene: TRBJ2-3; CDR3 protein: CASSLVGRTDTQYF; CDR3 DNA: TGTGCCAGCAGCTTAGTTGGGCGCACAGATACGCAGTATTTT
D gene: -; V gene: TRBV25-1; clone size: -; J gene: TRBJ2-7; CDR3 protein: CASSDDPLRDSYEQYF; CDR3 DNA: TGTGCCAGCAGTGACGATCCTCTTCGGGATTCCTACGAGCAGTACTTC
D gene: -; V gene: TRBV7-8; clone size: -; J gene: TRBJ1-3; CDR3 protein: CASSLRDSWESPIYF; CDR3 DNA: TGTGCCAGCAGCCTCAGGGATAGTTGGGAGTCCCCCATATATTTT
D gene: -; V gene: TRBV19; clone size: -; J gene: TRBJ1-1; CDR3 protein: CASTTSALEAFF; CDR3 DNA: TGTGCCAGTACTACCTCCGCCCTTGAAGCTTTCTTT
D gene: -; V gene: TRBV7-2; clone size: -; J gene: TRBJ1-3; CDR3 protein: CASSLVGTPLSGNTIYF; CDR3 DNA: TGTGCCAGCAGCTTAGTAGGTACACCCCTCTCTGGAAACACCATATATTTT
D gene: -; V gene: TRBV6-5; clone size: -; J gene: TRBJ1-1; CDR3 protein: CASSATGHTEAFF; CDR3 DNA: TGTGCCAGCAGTGCCACAGGGCACACTGAAGCTTTCTTT
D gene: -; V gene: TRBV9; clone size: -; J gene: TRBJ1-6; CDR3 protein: CASSVRGYNSPLHF; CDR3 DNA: TGTGCCAGCAGCGTGAGAGGGTATAATTCACCCCTCCACTTT
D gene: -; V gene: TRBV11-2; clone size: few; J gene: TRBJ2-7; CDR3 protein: CASSFGVRGNEQYF; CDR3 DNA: TGTGCCAGCAGCTTCGGTGTCAGAGGGAACGAGCAGTACTTC
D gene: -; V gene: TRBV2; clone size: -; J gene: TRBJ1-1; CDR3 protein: CASSEEGLGIF; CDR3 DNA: TGTGCCAGCAGTGAAGAGGGGCTCGGGATCTTT
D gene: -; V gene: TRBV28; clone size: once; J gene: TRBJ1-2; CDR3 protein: CASRVAAGGAGGYTF; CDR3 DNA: TGTGCCAGCAGGGTGGCGGCGGGGGGCGCAGGTGGCTACACCTTC
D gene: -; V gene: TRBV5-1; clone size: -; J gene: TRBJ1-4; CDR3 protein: CASAPSPADPEVGEKLFF; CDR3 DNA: TGCGCCAGCGCACCAAGCCCAGCGGACCCAGAGGTTGGTGAAAAACTGTTTTTT
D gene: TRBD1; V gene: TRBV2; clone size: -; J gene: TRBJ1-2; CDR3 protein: CASSAQGRGGYTF; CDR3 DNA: TGTGCCAGCAGTGCACAGGGGAGGGGTGGCTACACCTTC
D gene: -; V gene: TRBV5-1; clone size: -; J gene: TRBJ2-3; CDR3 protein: CASSSGPGRDTQYF; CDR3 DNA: TGCGCCAGCAGCTCAGGACCGGGGAGGGATACGCAGTATTTT
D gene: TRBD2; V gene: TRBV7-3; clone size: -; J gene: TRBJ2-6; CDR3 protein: CASSLRGGSLSGANVLTF; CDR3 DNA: TGTGCCAGCAGCTTACGGGGCGGGAGTCTTTCTGGGGCCAACGTCCTGACTTTC
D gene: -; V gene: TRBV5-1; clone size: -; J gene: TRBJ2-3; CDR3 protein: CASSLPDNTQYF; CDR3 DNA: TGCGCCAGCAGCTTGCCCGATAATACGCAGTATTTT
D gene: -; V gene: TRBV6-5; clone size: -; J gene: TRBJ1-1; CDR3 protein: CASSYAHRLYTEAFF; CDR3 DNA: TGTGCCAGCAGTTACGCACACAGGTTATACACTGAAGCTTTCTTT
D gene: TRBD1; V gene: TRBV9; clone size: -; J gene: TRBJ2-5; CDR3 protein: CASSPGGTGGSETQYF; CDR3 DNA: TGTGCCAGCAGCCCGGGGGGGACAGGGGGCTCAGAGACCCAGTACTTC
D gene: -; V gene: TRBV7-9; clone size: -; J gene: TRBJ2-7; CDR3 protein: CASSLVRGTTYEQYF; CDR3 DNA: TGTGCCAGCAGCTTAGTAAGGGGGACGACATACGAGCAGTACTTC
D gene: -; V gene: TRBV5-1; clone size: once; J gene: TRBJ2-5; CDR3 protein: CASSSGQFQETQYF; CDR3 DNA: TGCGCCAGCAGCTCGGGACAATTCCAAGAGACCCAGTACTTC
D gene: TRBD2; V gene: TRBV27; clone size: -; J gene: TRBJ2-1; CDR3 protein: CASSLSFSGGHNEQFF; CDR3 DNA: TGTGCCAGCAGTTTATCGTTTAGCGGGGGGCACAATGAGCAGTTCTTC
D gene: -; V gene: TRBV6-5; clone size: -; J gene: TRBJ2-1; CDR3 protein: CASSRGFGGNEQFF; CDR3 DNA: TGTGCCAGCAGTAGGGGTTTCGGGGGCAATGAGCAGTTCTTC
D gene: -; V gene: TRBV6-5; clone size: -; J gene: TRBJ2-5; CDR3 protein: CASSPDSETQYF; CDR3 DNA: TGTGCCAGCAGCCCTGACTCCGAGACCCAGTACTTC
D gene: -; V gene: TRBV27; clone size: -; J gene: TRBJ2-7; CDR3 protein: CASSFRGGSYEQYF; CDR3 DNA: TGTGCCAGCAGTTTCCGGGGCGGCTCCTACGAGCAGTACTTC
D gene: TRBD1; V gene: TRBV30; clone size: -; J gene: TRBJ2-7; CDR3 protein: CAWISSGTGTHEQYF; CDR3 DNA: TGTGCCTGGATTTCCTCCGGGACAGGGACCCACGAGCAGTACTTC
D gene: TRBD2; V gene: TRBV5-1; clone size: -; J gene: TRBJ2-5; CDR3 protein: CASSLGGLAGRRETQYF; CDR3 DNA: TGCGCCAGCAGCTTGGGGGGACTAGCGGGTAGAAGGGAGACCCAGTACTTC
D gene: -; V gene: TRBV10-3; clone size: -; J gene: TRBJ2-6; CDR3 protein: CAISDLGSGANVLTF; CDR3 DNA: TGTGCCATCAGTGATCTGGGATCTGGGGCCAACGTCCTGACTTTC
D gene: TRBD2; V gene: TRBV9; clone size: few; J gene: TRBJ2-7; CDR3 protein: CASSPRAGAHYEQYF; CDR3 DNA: TGTGCCAGCAGCCCGAGAGCGGGGGCGCACTACGAGCAGTACTTC
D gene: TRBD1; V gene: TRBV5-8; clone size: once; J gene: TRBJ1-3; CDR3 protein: CASSAGGLSDSGNTIYF; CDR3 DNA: TGTGCCAGCAGCGCAGGGGGACTATCCGACTCTGGAAACACCATATATTTT
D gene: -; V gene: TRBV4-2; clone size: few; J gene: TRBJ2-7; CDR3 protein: CASSSGPAYEQYF; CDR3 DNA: TGTGCCAGCAGCTCGGGCCCAGCCTACGAGCAGTACTTC
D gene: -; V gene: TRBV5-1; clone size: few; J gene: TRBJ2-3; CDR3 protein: CASSLGPRWQGSTDTQYF; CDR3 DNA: TGCGCCAGCAGCTTGGGGCCCAGGTGGCAGGGAAGCACAGATACGCAGTATTTT
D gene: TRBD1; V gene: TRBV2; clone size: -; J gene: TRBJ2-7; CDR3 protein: CASRPGQGAYEQYF; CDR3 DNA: TGTGCCAGCAGACCGGGACAGGGGGCTTACGAGCAGTACTTC
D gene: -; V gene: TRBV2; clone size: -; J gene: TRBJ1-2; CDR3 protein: CASRQFEGYTF; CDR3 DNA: TGTGCCAGCAGACAGTTCGAGGGCTACACCTTC
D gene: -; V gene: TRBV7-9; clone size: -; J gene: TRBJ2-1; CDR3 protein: CASSPYNEQFF; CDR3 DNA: TGTGCCAGCAGCCCCTACAATGAGCAGTTCTTC
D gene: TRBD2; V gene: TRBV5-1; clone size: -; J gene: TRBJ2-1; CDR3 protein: CASSLGTSGPNEQFF; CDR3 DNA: TGCGCCAGCAGCTTGGGGACTAGCGGGCCCAATGAGCAGTTCTTC
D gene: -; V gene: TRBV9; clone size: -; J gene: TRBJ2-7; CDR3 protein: CASSGDGEQYF; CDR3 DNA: TGTGCCAGCAGCGGGGACGGCGAGCAGTACTTC
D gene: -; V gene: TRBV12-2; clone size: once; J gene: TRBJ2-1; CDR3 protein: CASRTPTYGGGEQFF; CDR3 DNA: TGTGCAAGTCGCACACCCACCTATGGGGGCGGTGAGCAGTTCTTC
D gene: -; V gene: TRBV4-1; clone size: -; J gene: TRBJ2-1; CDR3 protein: CASSQLVNEQFF; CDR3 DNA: TGCGCCAGCAGCCAATTGGTCAATGAGCAGTTCTTC